This T cell receptor (beta chain) emerged from a study of blood T cell repertoires in COVID-19. Study-level background: Nucleic acid was either cDNA or gDNA, and it came from T cells, B-cell-depleted T cells, or PBMCs.

This CDR3 spans 19 amino acids. J was trimmed by 1 base and V by 5 bases; bases with no gene match: 8. Germline V gene lookup returns CDR1 SGHVS and CDR2 FNYEAQ. This clone was seen only once. Source study methods: Estimation of nucleated cell counts relied on the amplification of reference gene primers. Clones were read by immunoSEQ multiplex PCR, and TCRdb kept only the in-frame ones, dropping some. The V and J calls and clone size were taken over from that table, and D and trimming were inferred from the DNA. This sample has 180,000 or so clones, with about 70% found just once. This chain connects TRBV7-6 to TRBJ2-1, with 16 bases fitting TRBD2. Sequencing input: peripheral blood. The receptor was derived from a woman in her fifties or sixties with active or convalescent COVID-19. The CDR3 DNA reads TGTGCCAGCAGCCCAAGGGGACTAGCGGGAGGGCTTTCCTACAATGAGCAGTTCTTC. As protein: CASSPRGLAGGLSYNEQFF.